There are many counts of the clone carrying this T cell receptor beta chain. Recently diagnosed hyperthyroidism of less than 2 months' duration affected patients aged 18 to 65. Diagnostic assessment was based on clinical symptoms, serum thyroxine and TRAb, thyroid ultrasound and orbital computed tomography. Unmatched junction bases numbered 11, after V lost 5 bases and J lost 4 bases. This CDR3 region has 15 residues. It was RNA transcripts that yielded the amplified TCR beta CDR3 regions. RT-PCR in the first round (using the HTBI primer set) targeted the TCR CDR3. MiXCR was run by TCRdb on the multiplex PCR reads, yielding one entry per CDR3 protein. The sample has 550,000 to 800,000 distinct CDR3 sequences, around 17% seen once. The data were obtained in a study of T cells in Graves' hyperthyroidism and ophthalmopathy.

The sequenced sample consisted of blood. This chain joins TRBV12-3 or TRBV12-4 and TRBJ2-7; 7 bases agree with TRBD2. The clonotype comes from a man in his late teens or twenties with Graves' hyperthyroidism. CDR3 amino acids: CASSPFRGVGYEQYF. CDR3 DNA: TGTGCCAGCAGTCCTTTCCGGGGGGTCGGGTACGAGCAGTACTTC.